These 18 T cell receptor beta chains share one sample of origin, sequenced in a study of T cell repertoires in cytomegalovirus infection. Each CDR3 protein is one row after TCRdb ran MiXCR on the reads. The data hold about 400,000 distinct CDR3 sequences, with 15% to 20% observed a single time. The sequenced sample was PBMCs. The source of these receptors is a human donor in good health (CMV status not recorded). Some clones in this sample may be carry-over from other donors' samples.

Only a few counts were recorded for this clonotype. The rearrangement uses TRBV5-6 and TRBJ1-1, with D tentatively TRBD1 (5 bases). The CDR3 sequence is 16 residues long. Germline lookup yields CDR1 SGHDT and CDR2 YYEEEE. V was pared by 1 base and J by 0 bases, with 13 bases between. DNA of the CDR3: TGTGCCAGCAGCTTGCAGTTAGCAGGGATGAACACTGAAGCTTTCTTT. Its translation is CASSLQLAGMNTEAFF.

This clonotype was counted only a few times. This chain connects TRBV7-2 to TRBJ1-3; the D gene is possibly TRBD1 (6 bases). The V gene lost 3 bases and the J gene lost 0 bases, with 12 bases spanning the gap. The CDR3 extends over 16 amino acids. The V gene's germline CDR1 is SGHTA and CDR2 FQGNSA. In DNA form, the CDR3 reads TGTGCCAGCAGCTTCGGACAGACCTACTCTGGAAACACCATATATTTT. This translates into CASSFGQTYSGNTIYF.

The chain has TRBV9 and TRBJ1-5; tentatively, D is TRBD1 (5 bases). The V and J ends lost 0 bases and 4 bases respectively, with 8 bases between them. This CDR3 is 14 amino acids long. CDR1 and CDR2 (germline): SGDLS, YYNGEE. The CDR3 protein is CASSVGDGNQPQHF. CDR3 bases: TGTGCCAGCAGCGTAGGGGACGGAAATCAGCCCCAGCATTTT. The variable domain in full, completed from reference TRBV9 and TRBJ1-5, reads DSGVTQTPKHLITATGQRVTLRCSPRSGDLSVYWYQQSLDQGLQFLIQYYNGEERAKGNILERFSAQQFPDLHSELNLSSLELGDSALYFCASSVGDGNQPQHFGDGTRLSIL.

In its sample, this clonotype was seen a few times. The V and J genes are TRBV12-3 or TRBV12-4 and TRBJ2-1; 8 bases line up with TRBD2. Trimming at V came to 5 bases and at J to 6 bases, leaving 15 bases not matched to a gene. The CDR3 is 17 amino acids. The DNA for the CDR3 is TGTGCCAGCAGTATATCCTCCGGGACTAGTTTAGCCAATGAGCAGTTCTTC. It specifies CASSISSGTSLANEQFF.

The genes are TRBV2 and TRBJ1-5, with unresolved D. Germline CDR1 reads SNHLY; CDR2 reads FYNNEI. The V and J ends lost 3 bases and 6 bases respectively, with 12 bases between them. The CDR3 runs 14 residues. The CDR3 DNA reads TGTGCCAGCAGTGAGTCGGTAGGCGGTCAGCCCCAGCATTTT. It yields the protein CASSESVGGQPQHF.

The chain links TRBV12-3 or TRBV12-4 to TRBJ2-1, with D tentatively TRBD1 or TRBD2 (6 bases each). The V end was cut by 6 bases, the J end by 2 bases, with 17 bases between. The CDR3 extends over 16 amino acids. CDR3 region: CASRSLGGWAYNEQFF. The DNA of the CDR3 is TGTGCCAGCAGATCTTTAGGGGGGTGGGCCTACAATGAGCAGTTCTTC.

V usage is TRBV30 and J usage is TRBJ1-2; possible D gene TRBD1, 5 bases. Germline V CDR1 and CDR2: GTSNPN, SVGIG (reference sequence). The CDR3 loop spans 14 amino acids. V lost 3 bases, J lost 6 bases, and 17 bases lay in between. CDR3 in DNA: TGTGCCTGGAGCCCAAGCGAGGGGAGAGATGGCTACACCTTC. Encoded protein: CAWSPSEGRDGYTF.

In this sample, this clonotype turned up once. The genes are TRBV7-9 and TRBJ2-7, with 13 bases fitting TRBD2. This CDR3 is 15 amino acids long. Germline trimming cut 4 bases from V and 5 bases from J; bases unmatched to any gene: 5. Germline assignment: CDR1 SEHNR and CDR2 FQNEAQ (reference sequence). The CDR3 loop reads CASSSLAGGINEQYF. The CDR3, as DNA: TGTGCCAGCAGCTCACTAGCGGGGGGGATAAACGAGCAGTACTTC.

The chain uses TRBV11-2 and TRBJ2-3; D possibly uses TRBD1 or TRBD2 (6 bases each). The germline V gene has CDR1 SGHAT and CDR2 FQNNGV. This CDR3 is 13 amino acids long. Trimming stripped 6 bases from V and 5 bases from J, with 12 bases between. DNA of the CDR3: TGTGCCAGCAGTTTTGAGGGGGGAGATACGCAGTATTTT. It translates to CASSFEGGDTQYF.

The chain combines TRBV7-9 with TRBJ2-7, with D maybe TRBD1 (6 bases). Germline V gene lookup returns CDR1 SEHNR and CDR2 FQNEAQ (reference sequence). The CDR3 has 15 amino acids. V was pared by 6 bases and J by 5 bases, with 20 bases between. As DNA, the CDR3 is TGTGCCAGCAGGTCACGGGACGCCAAGGGGGACGAGCAGTACTTC. Its translation is CASRSRDAKGDEQYF.

The table lists this clonotype with a few counts. The CDR3 spells CASRPGRNYEQYF. The CDR3 DNA follows: TGTGCCAGCAGACCCGGACGGAACTACGAGCAGTACTTC. The chain employs TRBV6-8 and TRBJ2-7; no clear D. V lost 6 bases and J 3 bases, leaving 12 bases between the germline ends. There are 13 residues in the CDR3. In germline, CDR1 is MNHGY, CDR2 SAAAGT.

This chain uses TRBV29-1 with TRBJ1-2; D uncertain. Germline assignment: CDR1 SQVTM and CDR2 ANQGSEA. This CDR3 has 13 amino acids. Trimming removed 6 bases from V and 3 bases from J, with 14 bases in between. For the CDR3, the DNA is TGCAGCGTCGATAGGGTATTTGACTATGGCTACACCTTC. Translated, it gives CSVDRVFDYGYTF.

This sequence joins TRBV6-2 or TRBV6-3 and TRBJ1-1, with D perhaps matching TRBD1 (6 bases). The CDR3 sequence is 16 residues long. Trimming took 5 bases from V and 5 from J, leaving 21 bases between them. Germline CDR1 reads MNHEY; CDR2 reads SVGEGT. The DNA of the CDR3 is TGTGCCAGCAGTCCCGCCGGGGGGGGCGATGGAACTGAAGCTTTCTTT. This sequence encodes CASSPAGGGDGTEAFF.

The rearrangement joins TRBV20-1 to TRBJ2-7; 9 bases agree with TRBD2. The J segment lost 1 base and the V segment lost 3 bases, leaving 1 base of the junction unmatched. The CDR3 has 13 residues. Per germline, CDR1 DFQATT and CDR2 SNEGSKA (reference sequence). The CDR3 reads CSARLAGSYEQYF. The CDR3 coding sequence is TGCAGTGCTAGGCTAGCGGGATCCTACGAGCAGTACTTC.

The sample holds a few counts of this clonotype. This chain links TRBV27 with TRBJ2-7, with TRBD2 matching over 12 bases. The CDR3 has 15 residues. The J segment lost 3 bases and the V segment lost 5 bases, leaving 5 bases of the junction unmatched. Germline loops: CDR1 MNHEY, CDR2 SMNVEV (reference sequence). CDR3 in amino acids: CASSNGLAGLYEQYF. CDR3 nucleotides: TGTGCCAGCAGTAACGGACTAGCGGGGCTCTACGAGCAGTACTTC.

The chain employs TRBV7-8 and TRBJ2-2; D assignment may be TRBD1 or TRBD2 (5 bases each). This CDR3 contains 14 residues. Trimming left V 5 bases short and J 3 bases short, with 10 bases between. Looked up from germline, CDR1 is SGHVS and CDR2 is FQNEAQ. In DNA, the CDR3 is TGTGCCAGCAGCCTCGGGGCTTACACCGGGGAGCTGTTTTTT. This sequence encodes CASSLGAYTGELFF.

This chain uses TRBV6-6 with TRBJ2-5, with 7 bases lining up with TRBD1. The J segment lost 4 bases and the V segment lost 3 bases, leaving 11 bases of the junction unmatched. This CDR3 has 16 amino acids. Per germline, CDR1 MNHNY and CDR2 SVGAGI (reference sequence). CDR3 sequence: CASSYPSTGSGETQYF. CDR3 DNA: TGTGCCAGCAGTTATCCTTCGACAGGGTCCGGAGAGACCCAGTACTTC.

The chain employs TRBV11-2 and TRBJ2-5; D not resolved. Germline V gene data show CDR1 as SGHAT and CDR2 as FQNNGV. Trimming cost V 5 bases and J 4 bases, with 8 bases left between them. This CDR3 has 12 residues. DNA of the CDR3: TGTGCCAGCAGCCCATTCCCAGAGACCCAGTACTTC. Protein sequence: CASSPFPETQYF.